These 20 T cell receptor beta chains came from one sample sequenced in a study of CD8 T cells in ankylosing spondylitis. TCRdb re-called the 5' RACE reads through MiXCR, storing one row per CDR3 protein. There are about 130,000 distinct CDR3 sequences in the sample; 7.3% occur only once, and under 15% lies in the top ten. Sequencing was done on a sample of blood, either unsorted or a sorted T cell fraction (not recorded which). These receptors were collected from a female donor with ankylosing spondylitis or in good health (not recorded which).

This clonotype was seen many times. This chain joins TRBV9 and TRBJ1-2; a possible D gene is TRBD1 (5 bases). Germline values: CDR1 SGDLS, CDR2 YYNGEE. The CDR3 loop spans 15 amino acids. Trimming left V 4 bases short and J 0 bases short, with 13 bases between. CDR3 loop: CASSSPRGANYGYTF. Written as DNA, the CDR3 is TGTGCCAGCAGCTCCCCGAGGGGAGCTAACTATGGCTACACCTTC.

This clonotype was counted ten times or more. The chain joins TRBV20-1 to TRBJ1-3; no reliable D call. Germline assignment: CDR1 DFQATT and CDR2 SNEGSKA (reference sequence). Trimming removed 2 bases from V and 7 bases from J, with 6 bases in between. The CDR3 runs 11 residues. This CDR3 is CSARWRNTIYF. The CDR3 coding sequence is TGCAGTGCTAGATGGAGGAACACCATATATTTT.

This chain uses TRBV25-1 with TRBJ2-5, with D tentatively TRBD1 (6 bases). In germline, CDR1 is MGHDK, CDR2 SYGVNS. The CDR3 contains 14 residues. The V end was cut by 8 bases, the J end by 5 bases, with 18 bases between. For the CDR3, the DNA is TGTGCCAGCTGGTCTAAGGGGGTCTTTGAGACCCAGTACTTC. This sequence encodes CASWSKGVFETQYF.

The sample holds many counts of this clonotype. This sequence joins TRBV12-3 or TRBV12-4 and TRBJ1-5, with TRBD1 matching over 12 bases. V lost 6 bases and J lost 7; bases outside the gene matches: 13. The CDR3 has 17 amino acids. CDR3 loop: CASRPGQGASVAQPQHF. In DNA form, the CDR3 reads TGTGCCAGCAGACCGGGACAGGGGGCGAGCGTAGCCCAGCCCCAGCATTTT.

This clonotype was observed many times. The V call is TRBV12-3 or TRBV12-4, the J call TRBJ1-2, with 8 bases lining up with TRBD1. The CDR3 totals 14 residues. The ends lost 7 bases at V and 5 bases at J; junction bases unmatched: 9. The chain's CDR3 is CASKIGQGNYGYTF. The CDR3 DNA reads as TGTGCCAGCAAAATCGGACAGGGCAATTATGGCTACACCTTC.

Ten or more counts support this clonotype. This chain uses TRBV5-1 with TRBJ1-2, with 7 bases that match TRBD1. V was clipped by 5 bases and J by 5 bases; unmatched bases: 6. The germline V gene has CDR1 SGHRS and CDR2 YFSETQ. The CDR3 has 13 residues. The CDR3 region is CASRKDRSYGYTF. The CDR3 DNA sequence: TGCGCCAGCAGAAAGGACAGGAGTTATGGCTACACCTTC.

This clonotype was seen at least ten times. The genes are TRBV5-1 and TRBJ2-2; no definite D call. Germline assignment: CDR1 SGHRS and CDR2 YFSETQ. Trimming pared 5 bases from V and 2 bases from J, leaving 10 bases between. The CDR3 sequence is 14 residues long. This chain's CDR3 is CASRSVINTGELFF. Written as DNA, the CDR3 is TGCGCCAGCAGATCAGTGATAAACACCGGGGAGCTGTTTTTT.

This clonotype was detected many times. The rearrangement uses TRBV9 and TRBJ1-2, with a tentative D call TRBD1 (6 bases). Trimming shortened V by 2 bases and J by 3 bases, and 11 bases separated the two germline ends. The germline V gene encodes CDR1 SGDLS and CDR2 YYNGEE. This CDR3 region has 14 residues. CDR3 region: CASSVQGGYYGYTF. DNA for the CDR3: TGTGCCAGCAGCGTCCAAGGGGGATACTATGGCTACACCTTC. Complete variable domain (other parts from reference TRBV9 and TRBJ1-2): DSGVTQTPKHLITATGQRVTLRCSPRSGDLSVYWYQQSLDQGLQFLIQYYNGEERAKGNILERFSAQQFPDLHSELNLSSLELGDSALYFCASSVQGGYYGYTFGSGTRLTVV.

This clonotype was recorded at least ten times. The J gene is TRBJ2-1, the V gene TRBV28, with D possibly TRBD2 on 5 matching bases. V was cut by 5 bases and J by 8 bases, with 16 bases left in between. Germline CDR1 and CDR2: MDHEN and SYDVKM. The CDR3 sequence is 14 residues long. The CDR3 loop reads CASSRPNTRDEQFF. CDR3 sequence (DNA): TGTGCCAGCAGTCGACCCAACACGAGGGATGAGCAGTTCTTC.

V is TRBV3-1 and J is TRBJ2-3; TRBD2 agrees at 11 bases. J gave up 0 bases and V 11 bases, and 16 bases lay outside the gene matches. The CDR3 has 18 amino acids. CDR1 and CDR2 from the germline V gene are LGHDT and YNNKEL (reference sequence). The CDR3 bases are TGTGCCTTCAGTTTGACTAGCGGGGTTGTTTCTAGCACAGATACGCAGTATTTT. Encoded protein: CAFSLTSGVVSSTDTQYF.

The table lists this clonotype with many counts. The chain combines TRBV10-3 with TRBJ1-1; the D is unclear. The CDR3 sequence is 11 residues long. Germline V gene sequence: CDR1 ENHRY, CDR2 SYGVKD. With 8 bases removed from V and 3 bases from J, the gap between germline ends came to 7 bases. CDR3 in DNA: TGTGCCATCTCTGAGTACACTGAAGCTTTCTTT. It codes for CAISEYTEAFF.

This clonotype was detected many times. The CDR3, as DNA: TGTGCCAGCAGTGTTCCAGGGACAGGCAATTCACCCCTCCACTTT. Translating gives CASSVPGTGNSPLHF. The chain uses TRBV2 and TRBJ1-6, with 8 bases lining up with TRBD1. Germline assignment: CDR1 SNHLY and CDR2 FYNNEI. V gave up 4 bases and J gave up 7 bases; unmatched junction bases: 6. This CDR3 is 15 amino acids long.

There are many counts of this clonotype. V usage is TRBV20-1 and J usage is TRBJ1-5; TRBD1 matches 12 bases. The germline V gene has CDR1 DFQATT and CDR2 SNEGSKA (reference sequence). CDR3 size: 19 residues. V was clipped by 0 bases and J by 2 bases; unmatched bases: 11. The CDR3 region has the DNA TGCAGTGCTAGAGAATCCGGGACAGGGGGCTGGGTAGGCAATCAGCCCCAGCATTTT. Amino acids: CSARESGTGGWVGNQPQHF.

This clonotype has ten or more counts. The V and J genes are TRBV6-4 and TRBJ2-1; D is possibly TRBD1 or TRBD2 (5 bases each). CDR1 is MRHNA, CDR2 SNTAGT, per germline. The CDR3 runs to 13 residues. Trimming left V 0 bases short and J 8 bases short, with 8 bases between. The CDR3 loop reads CASSDSRGYEQFF. The DNA of the CDR3 is TGTGCCAGCAGTGACTCGAGGGGATATGAGCAGTTCTTC.

This clonotype was counted ten times or more. This chain joins TRBV5-1 and TRBJ2-7; D may be TRBD1 (5 bases). CDR1 and CDR2 from the germline V gene are SGHRS and YFSETQ. Deletions cut 0 bases from V and 5 bases from J, with 15 bases between. The CDR3 contains 15 residues. Here the CDR3 DNA reads TGCGCCAGCAGCTTGGAGCCAGGGCGAGGTCACGAGCAGTACTTC. Translating it yields CASSLEPGRGHEQYF.

The table lists this clonotype with many counts. The rearrangement uses TRBV9 and TRBJ2-2; the D is unclear. The CDR3 totals 15 residues. Germline CDR1 is SGDLS and CDR2 is YYNGEE. V was trimmed by 0 bases and J by 0 bases, leaving 6 bases between them. CDR3 amino acids: CASSVGGANTGELFF. The DNA of the CDR3 is TGTGCCAGCAGCGTAGGTGGGGCGAACACCGGGGAGCTGTTTTTT.

This clonotype was counted at least ten times. The chain is built from TRBV20-1 and TRBJ2-3; D tentatively reads TRBD1 or TRBD2 (5 bases each). CDR1 DFQATT and CDR2 SNEGSKA come from the germline V gene (reference sequence). The CDR3 totals 14 residues. The V end lost 3 bases, the J end lost 4 bases, and 14 bases lay between the germline ends. The CDR3 here is CSASPGTLADTQYF. DNA for the CDR3: TGCAGTGCTAGCCCTGGGACCCTGGCAGATACGCAGTATTTT.

This clonotype was counted many times. The chain has TRBV5-6 and TRBJ2-7, with D perhaps TRBD1 or TRBD2 (6 bases each). The CDR3 has 19 amino acids. Deletions cut 1 base from V and 3 bases from J, with 26 bases between. Germline CDR1 and CDR2: SGHDT and YYEEEE. The CDR3 sequence: CASSLYPGLGGSQHYEQYF. The CDR3 DNA reads as TGTGCCAGCAGCTTGTATCCAGGGCTAGGGGGGTCCCAACACTACGAGCAGTACTTC. Filled out from reference TRBV5-6 and TRBJ2-7, the complete variable domain reads DAGVTQSPTHLIKTRGQQVTLRCSPKSGHDTVSWYQQALGQGPQFIFQYYEEEERQRGNFPDRFSGHQFPNYSSELNVNALLLGDSALYLCASSLYPGLGGSQHYEQYFGPGTRLTVT.

This clonotype was counted at least ten times. This sequence joins TRBV7-6 and TRBJ1-2, with TRBD1 matching over 7 bases. This CDR3 has 13 amino acids. After removal of 5 bases from V and 6 bases from J, the junction contained 6 bases not matched to a gene. Germline CDR1 SGHVS, CDR2 FNYEAQ. CDR3 coding DNA: TGTGCCAGCAGCGCGACAGGGCTCGATGGCTACACCTTC. It encodes CASSATGLDGYTF.

Ten or more counts support this clonotype. The rearrangement uses TRBV12-3 or TRBV12-4 and TRBJ1-1; TRBD1 might be the D (6 bases). CDR3 size: 13 residues. Trimming cost V 1 base and J 6 bases, with 9 bases left between them. Here the CDR3 DNA reads TGTGCCAGCAGTTTAGGGGCAGGGGCTGAAGCTTTCTTT. Its translation: CASSLGAGAEAFF.